This paragraph covers one TCR beta chain sequence. Its antigen remains unknown. A read error may produce the germline difference seen at one junction end. The assay was immunoSEQ multiplex PCR, and TCRdb's table has in-frame clones only and misses some. The sample carries about 100,000 clones, around 90% recorded once. Patients with a history of autoimmune disease or on systemic immunosuppression were excluded. These data come from a study of OX40 agonist ivuxolimab in advanced cancers. Study background: Males comprised roughly four fifths of the group, whose mean age was 60 years (range 23 to 79). Three individuals attained partial responses, comprising one hepatocellular carcinoma case and two cutaneous melanoma cases. Overall study findings and caveats: The average count of expanded clones was higher among CD8+ T cells than among CD4+.

The length of the CDR3 is 13 residues. CDR1 is SEHNR and CDR2 is FQNEAQ in the germline V gene (reference sequence). V and J are TRBV7-9 and TRBJ2-7; 12 bases fit TRBD1. This receptor was obtained from an adult with an advanced solid tumor such as melanoma, head and neck, liver or kidney cancer. The sequencing here drew on CD4+ or CD8+ T cells sorted from blood, taken in a trial of the OX40 agonist ivuxolimab. The CDR3 here is CASSLSVMGQGAF. For the CDR3, the DNA is TGTGCCAGCAGCTTATCGGTCATGGGACAGGGGGCTTTC.